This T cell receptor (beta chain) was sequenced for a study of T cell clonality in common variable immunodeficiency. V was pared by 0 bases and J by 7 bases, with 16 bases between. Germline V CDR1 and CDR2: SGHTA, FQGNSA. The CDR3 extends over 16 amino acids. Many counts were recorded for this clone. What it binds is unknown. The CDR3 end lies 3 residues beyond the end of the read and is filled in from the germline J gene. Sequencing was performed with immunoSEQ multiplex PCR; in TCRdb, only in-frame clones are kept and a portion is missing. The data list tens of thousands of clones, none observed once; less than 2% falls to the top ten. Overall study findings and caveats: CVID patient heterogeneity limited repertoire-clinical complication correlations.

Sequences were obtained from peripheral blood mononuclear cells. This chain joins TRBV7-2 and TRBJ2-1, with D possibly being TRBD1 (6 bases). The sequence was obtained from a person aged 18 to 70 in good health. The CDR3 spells CASSLAQGLGRNEQFF. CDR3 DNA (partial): TGTGCCAGCAGCTTAGCACAGGGCCTAGGGCGAAATGAG.